This entry is about one T cell receptor (beta chain). Antigen specificity is unknown. One junction end disagrees with the germline gene, perhaps due to a read error. This sample is part of a study of T cell responses to AZD1222 COVID-19 vaccine. Profiled with immunoSEQ multiplex PCR; TCRdb holds only in-frame clones, not every one. The sample holds tens of thousands of clones, just over 90% seen once. Findings and limits, study-wide: Females outnumbered males among donors, who were mostly white British; clonal diversity was possibly underestimated. Close to half of spike-specific TCRs reportedly recognize unmutated variant regions.

This receptor was obtained from an adult who received the AZD1222 COVID-19 vaccine. The specimen was peripheral blood, collected 28 days after the second AZD1222 dose.

Written as DNA, the CDR3 is TGTGCCAGCAGCTCCTACCCGGGACAGCGCCAGCATTTT. Translating gives CASSSYPGQRQHF. The V and J genes are TRBV7-3 and TRBJ1-5; 7 nucleotides line up with TRBD1. The germline CDR1 and CDR2 sequences are SGHTA and FQGTGA. The CDR3 is 13 residues long.